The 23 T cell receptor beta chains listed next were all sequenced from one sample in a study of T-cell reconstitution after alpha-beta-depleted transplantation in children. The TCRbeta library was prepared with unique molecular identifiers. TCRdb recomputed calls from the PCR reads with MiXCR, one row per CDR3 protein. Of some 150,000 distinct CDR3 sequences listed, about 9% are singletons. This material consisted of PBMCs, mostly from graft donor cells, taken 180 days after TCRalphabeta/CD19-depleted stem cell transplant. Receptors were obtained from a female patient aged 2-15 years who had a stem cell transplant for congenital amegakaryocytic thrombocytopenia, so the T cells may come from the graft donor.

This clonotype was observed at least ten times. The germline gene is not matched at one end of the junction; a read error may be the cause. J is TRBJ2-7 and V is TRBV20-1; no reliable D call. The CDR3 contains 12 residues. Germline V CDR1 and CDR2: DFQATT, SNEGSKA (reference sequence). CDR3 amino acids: CSASNSVYEQYF. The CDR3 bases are TGCAGCGCTAGTAATTCGGTCTACGAGCAGTACTTC.

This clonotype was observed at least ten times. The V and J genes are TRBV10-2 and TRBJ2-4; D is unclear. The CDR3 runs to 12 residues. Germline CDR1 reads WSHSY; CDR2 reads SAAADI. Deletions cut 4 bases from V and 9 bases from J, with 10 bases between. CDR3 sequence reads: CASSVGFSIQYF. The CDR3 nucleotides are TGCGCCAGCAGTGTTGGGTTCTCCATTCAGTACTTC.

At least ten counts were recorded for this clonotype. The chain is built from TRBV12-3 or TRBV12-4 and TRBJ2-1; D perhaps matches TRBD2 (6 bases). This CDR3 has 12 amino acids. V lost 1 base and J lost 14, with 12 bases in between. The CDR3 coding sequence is TGTGCCAGCAGTTTAGTAGGGGACTCGGAGTTCTTC. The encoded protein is CASSLVGDSEFF.

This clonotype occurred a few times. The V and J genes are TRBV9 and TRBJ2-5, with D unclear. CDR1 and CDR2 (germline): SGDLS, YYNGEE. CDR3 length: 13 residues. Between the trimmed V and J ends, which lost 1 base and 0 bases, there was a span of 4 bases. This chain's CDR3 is CASSVWDQETQYF. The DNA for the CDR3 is TGTGCCAGCAGCGTATGGGACCAAGAGACCCAGTACTTC.

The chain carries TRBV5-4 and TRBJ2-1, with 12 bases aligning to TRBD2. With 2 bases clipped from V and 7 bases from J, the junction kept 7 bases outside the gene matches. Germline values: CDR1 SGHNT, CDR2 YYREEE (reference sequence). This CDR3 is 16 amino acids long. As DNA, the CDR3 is TGTGCCAGCAGCTTCTCGACTAGCGGGAGCAGGAATGAGCAGTTCTTC. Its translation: CASSFSTSGSRNEQFF.

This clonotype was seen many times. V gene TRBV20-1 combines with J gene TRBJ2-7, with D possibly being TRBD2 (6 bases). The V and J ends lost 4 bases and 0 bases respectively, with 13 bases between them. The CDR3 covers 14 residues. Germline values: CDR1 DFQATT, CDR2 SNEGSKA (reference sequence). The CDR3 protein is CSANTGLISYEQYF. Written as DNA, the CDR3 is TGCAGTGCTAATACGGGACTTATCTCCTACGAGCAGTACTTC.

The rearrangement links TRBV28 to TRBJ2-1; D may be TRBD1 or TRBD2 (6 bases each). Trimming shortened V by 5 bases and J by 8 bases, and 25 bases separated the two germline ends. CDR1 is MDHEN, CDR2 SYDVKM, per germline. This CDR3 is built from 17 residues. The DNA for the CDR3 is TGTGCCAGCAGTCCTATCCTAGGCTGGGGGGCTGGGTATGAGCAGTTCTTC. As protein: CASSPILGWGAGYEQFF.

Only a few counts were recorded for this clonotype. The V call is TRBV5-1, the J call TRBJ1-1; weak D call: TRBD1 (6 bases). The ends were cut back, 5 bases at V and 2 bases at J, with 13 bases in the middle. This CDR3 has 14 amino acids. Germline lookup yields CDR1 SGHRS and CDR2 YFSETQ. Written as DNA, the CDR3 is TGCGCCAGCAGAAACACACAGGGTAACACTGAAGCTTTCTTT. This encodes CASRNTQGNTEAFF.

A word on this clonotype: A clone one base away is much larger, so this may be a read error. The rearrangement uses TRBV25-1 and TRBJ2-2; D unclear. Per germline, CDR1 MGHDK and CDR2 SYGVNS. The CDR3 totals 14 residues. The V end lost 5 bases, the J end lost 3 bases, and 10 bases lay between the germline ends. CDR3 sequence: CASSTVTYTGELFF. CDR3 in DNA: TGTGCCAGCAGTACCGTGACATACACCGGGGAGCTGTTTTTT.

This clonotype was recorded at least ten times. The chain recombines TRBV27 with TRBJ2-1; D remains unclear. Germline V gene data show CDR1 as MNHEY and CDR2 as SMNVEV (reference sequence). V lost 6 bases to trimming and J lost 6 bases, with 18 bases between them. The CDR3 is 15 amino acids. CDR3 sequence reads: CASSPNSLPFNEQFF. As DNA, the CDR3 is TGTGCCAGCAGCCCAAACTCCTTACCTTTCAATGAGCAGTTCTTC.

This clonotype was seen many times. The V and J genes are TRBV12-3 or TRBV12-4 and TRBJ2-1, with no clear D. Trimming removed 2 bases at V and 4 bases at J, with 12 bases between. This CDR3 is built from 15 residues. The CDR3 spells CASSLRLPSYNEQFF. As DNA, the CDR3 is TGTGCCAGCAGTTTAAGGTTACCTTCTTACAATGAGCAGTTCTTC.

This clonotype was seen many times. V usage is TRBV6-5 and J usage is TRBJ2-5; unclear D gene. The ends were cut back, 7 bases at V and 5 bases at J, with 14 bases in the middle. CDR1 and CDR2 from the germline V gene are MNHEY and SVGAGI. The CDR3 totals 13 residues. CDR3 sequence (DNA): TGTGCCAGCACCTCGGTCTTCGAGGAGACCCAGTACTTC. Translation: CASTSVFEETQYF.

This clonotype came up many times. The CDR3 reads CASSHRDAEAFF. The CDR3 coding sequence is TGTGCCAGCAGTCATAGGGACGCTGAAGCTTTCTTT. J is TRBJ1-1 and V is TRBV6-5; weak D call: TRBD1 (5 bases). V was cut by 5 bases and J by 6 bases, with 10 bases left in between. This CDR3 spans 12 amino acids. Per germline, CDR1 MNHEY and CDR2 SVGAGI.

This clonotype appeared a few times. For the CDR3, the DNA is TGCAGTGCTGATCCGGGACAAATTCTCACTGAAGCTTTCTTT. Translating gives CSADPGQILTEAFF. The chain has TRBV20-1 and TRBJ1-1, with D tentatively TRBD1 (6 bases). Deletions cut 5 bases from V and 4 bases from J, with 17 bases between. CDR1 DFQATT and CDR2 SNEGSKA come from the germline V gene (reference sequence). This CDR3 has 14 residues.

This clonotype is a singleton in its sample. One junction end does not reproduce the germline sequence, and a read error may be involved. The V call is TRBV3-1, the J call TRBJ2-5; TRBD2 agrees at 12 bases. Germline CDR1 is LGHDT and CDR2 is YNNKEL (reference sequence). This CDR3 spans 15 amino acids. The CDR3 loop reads CATSQRTSGKETQYF. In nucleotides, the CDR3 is TGTGCCACCAGCCAAAGGACTAGCGGGAAAGAGACCCAGTACTTC.

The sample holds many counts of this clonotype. The DNA of the CDR3 is TGCAGCGTTGAACTTGGGACAGGCAGCGAGCAGTACTTC. Translated, it gives CSVELGTGSEQYF. The rearrangement links TRBV29-1 to TRBJ2-7; TRBD1 matches at 8 bases. Trimming took 2 bases from V and 6 from J; bases not matched to a gene: 6. The length of the CDR3 is 13 residues. Germline V gene lookup returns CDR1 SQVTM and CDR2 ANQGSEA.

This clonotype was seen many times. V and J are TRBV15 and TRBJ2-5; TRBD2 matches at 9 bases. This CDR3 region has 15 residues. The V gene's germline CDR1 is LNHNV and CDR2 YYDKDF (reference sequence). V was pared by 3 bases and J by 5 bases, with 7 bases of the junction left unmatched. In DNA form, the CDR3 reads TGTGCCACCAGCAGTTTAGCGGGAGCCCACGAGACCCAGTACTTC. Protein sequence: CATSSLAGAHETQYF. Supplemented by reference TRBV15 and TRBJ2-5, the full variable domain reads DAMVIQNPRYQVTQFGKPVTLSCSQTLNHNVMYWYQQKSSQAPKLLFHYYDKDFNNEADTPDNFQSRRPNTSFCFLDIRSPGLGDTAMYLCATSSLAGAHETQYFGPGTRLLVL.

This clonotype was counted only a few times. The CDR3 bases are TGCGCCAGCAGCTGGGGACAGGGGGCTTGGTCTGGGGCCAACGTCCTGACTTTC. Protein: CASSWGQGAWSGANVLTF. The chain couples TRBV5-1 to TRBJ2-6; TRBD1 agrees at 12 bases. CDR1 and CDR2 from the germline V gene are SGHRS and YFSETQ. CDR3 length: 18 amino acids. Unmatched junction bases numbered 5, after V lost 3 bases and J lost 1 base.

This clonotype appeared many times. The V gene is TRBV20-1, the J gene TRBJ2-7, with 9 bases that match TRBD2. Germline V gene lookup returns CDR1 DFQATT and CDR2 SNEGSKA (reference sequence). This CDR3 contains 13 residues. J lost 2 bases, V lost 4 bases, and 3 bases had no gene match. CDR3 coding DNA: TGCAGTGCTACAGCGGGGGGCCCCTACGAGCAGTACTTC. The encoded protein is CSATAGGPYEQYF.

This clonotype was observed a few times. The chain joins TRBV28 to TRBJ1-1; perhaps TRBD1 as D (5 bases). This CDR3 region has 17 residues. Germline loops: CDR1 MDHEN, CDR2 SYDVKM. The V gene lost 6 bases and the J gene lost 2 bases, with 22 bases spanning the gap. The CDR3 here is CASRLGVRREVNTEAFF. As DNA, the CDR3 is TGTGCCAGCAGATTGGGGGTAAGAAGGGAGGTAAACACTGAAGCTTTCTTT.

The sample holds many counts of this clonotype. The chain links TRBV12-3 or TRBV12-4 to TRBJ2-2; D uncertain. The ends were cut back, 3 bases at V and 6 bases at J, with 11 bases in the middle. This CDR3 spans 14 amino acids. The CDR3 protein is CASSFDPKAGELFF. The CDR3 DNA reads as TGTGCCAGCAGTTTCGACCCGAAAGCCGGGGAGCTGTTTTTT.

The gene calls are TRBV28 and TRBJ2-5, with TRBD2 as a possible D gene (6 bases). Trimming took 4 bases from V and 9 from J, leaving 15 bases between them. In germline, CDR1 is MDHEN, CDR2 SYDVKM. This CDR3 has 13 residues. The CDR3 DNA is TGTGCCAGCAGTTGGTCTGCCGGAGGGGCCCAGTACTTC. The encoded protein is CASSWSAGGAQYF.

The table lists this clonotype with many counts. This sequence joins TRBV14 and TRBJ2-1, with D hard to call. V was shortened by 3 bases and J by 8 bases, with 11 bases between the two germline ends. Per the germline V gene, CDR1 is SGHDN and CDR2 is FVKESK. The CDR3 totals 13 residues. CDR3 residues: CASSHSPNDEQFF. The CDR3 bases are TGTGCCAGCAGCCACTCCCCTAACGATGAGCAGTTCTTC.